This T cell receptor (beta chain) emerged from a study of OX40 agonist ivuxolimab in advanced cancers. Data came from immunoSEQ multiplex PCR; TCRdb stores just in-frame clones and leaves some out. The table includes fewer than 85,000 clones, approximately 78% detected once. The CDR3 is 15 amino acids. Germline V CDR1 and CDR2: SGHVS, FQNEAQ. V lost 1 base to trimming and J lost 4 bases, with 11 bases between them. The clonotype was recovered from an adult with an advanced solid tumor such as melanoma, head and neck, liver or kidney cancer. The J gene is TRBJ2-1, the V gene TRBV7-8; D may be TRBD2 (6 bases). This sample comprised CD4+ or CD8+ T cells sorted from blood, obtained in a trial of the OX40 agonist ivuxolimab. For the CDR3, the DNA is TGTGCCAGCAGCTTAGAGTTCGGGGGATACAATGAGCAGTTCTTC. The encoded protein is CASSLEFGGYNEQFF.